This entry describes one TCR beta chain. Libraries were prepared by immunoSEQ multiplex PCR; TCRdb keeps only in-frame clonotypes and omits some of them. The sample lists over 120,000 clones, 70% to 90% occurring once. The CDR3 loop spans 16 amino acids. Trimming stripped 0 bases from V and 5 bases from J, with 15 bases between. Germline CDR1 is LNHNV and CDR2 is YYDKDF (reference sequence). The data derive from a study of cytomegalovirus exposure and HLA in healthy donors. Overall study context: The 550 to 800 first-cohort repertoires and the 95 to 150 validation repertoires shared the same platform, a later analysis reported.

The chain links TRBV15 to TRBJ2-3; D possibly corresponds to TRBD1 (5 bases). The sequenced sample consisted of PBMCs. This sequence originates from a woman aged 30 to 39 in good health and CMV-seropositive. The chain's CDR3 is CATSRDRLGVGDTQYF. In nucleotides, the CDR3 is TGTGCCACCAGCAGAGATCGTTTAGGGGTCGGAGATACGCAGTATTTT.